This T cell receptor (beta chain) was captured by sequencing in a study of shared clonotypes between healthy human individuals. About this clone: Its cognate antigen is unknown.

Broader study findings: Only blood samples were collected, and tissue repertoires likely differ. Clonotype sharing among donors was thought likely to change with sequencing depth.

This was a deep-level run. The sorted-subset replicate PCRs were given 150 to 250 ng DNA, which is tens of thousands of T cell genomes. The data were produced by immunoSEQ multiplex PCR, yet TCRdb's version contains in-frame clones alone and is incomplete. The sample carries 660,000 or so clones, about 96% recorded once. The CDR3 is 16 amino acids. Trimming removed 4 bases at V and 1 base at J, with 17 bases between. Naive CD8 cells lacked CD45RO and underwent positive selection for CCR7, leaving out terminally differentiated effector memory CD45RA+ cells. The sequenced sample consisted of naive CD8+ T cells sorted from blood. The receptor was isolated from a woman in her twenties or thirties in good health. The V gene is TRBV23-1, the J gene TRBJ2-7; no reliable D call. TRBV23-1 is filed as an ORF, its function uncertain. CDR3 nucleotides: TGCGCCAGCAGTCGGCCCGCACGGAAATTTTCCTACGAGCAGTACTTC. Translation gives CASSRPARKFSYEQYF.